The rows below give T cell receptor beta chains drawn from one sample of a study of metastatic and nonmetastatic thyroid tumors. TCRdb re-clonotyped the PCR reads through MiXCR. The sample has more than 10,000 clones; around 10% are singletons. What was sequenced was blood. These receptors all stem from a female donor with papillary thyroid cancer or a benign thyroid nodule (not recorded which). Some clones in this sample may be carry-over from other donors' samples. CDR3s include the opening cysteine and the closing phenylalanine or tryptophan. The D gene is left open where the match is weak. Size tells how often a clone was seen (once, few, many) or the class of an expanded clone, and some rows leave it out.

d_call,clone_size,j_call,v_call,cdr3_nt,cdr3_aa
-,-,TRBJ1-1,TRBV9,TGTGCCAGCAGCAAGCGGACGAACACTGAAGCTTTCTTT,CASSKRTNTEAFF
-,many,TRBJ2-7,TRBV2,TGTGCCAGCAGTGATCAGGGTGGCACCTACGAGCAGTACTTC,CASSDQGGTYEQYF
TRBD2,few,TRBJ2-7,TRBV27,TGTGCCAGCAGTCCCCGGACTAGCGGGACCTACGAGCAGTACTTC,CASSPRTSGTYEQYF
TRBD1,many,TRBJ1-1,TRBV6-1,TGTGCCAGCAGCCGGACAGGGAGAGTCACTGAAGCTTTCTTT,CASSRTGRVTEAFF
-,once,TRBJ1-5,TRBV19,TGTGCCAGTAGTATAGACTGGAACAGGGACTACAATCAGCCCCAGCATTTT,CASSIDWNRDYNQPQHF
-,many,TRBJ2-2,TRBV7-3,TGTGCCAGCAGCTTTTTCATGGGGGGAAACACCGGGGAGCTGTTTTTT,CASSFFMGGNTGELFF
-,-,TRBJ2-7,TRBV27,TGTGCCAGCAGTGAACCTATTACCTACGAGCAGTACTTC,CASSEPITYEQYF
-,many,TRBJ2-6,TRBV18,TGTGCCAGCTCACCAGGGGTTGGGGCCAACGTCCTGACTTTC,CASSPGVGANVLTF
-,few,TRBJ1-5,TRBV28,TGTGCCAGCAGTCCCAGGGATTACTATATCAATCAGCCCCAGCATTTT,CASSPRDYYINQPQHF
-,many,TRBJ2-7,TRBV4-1,TGCGCCAGCAGCCAAGGCGGGACTCTCCTCCAAGAGCAGTACTTC,CASSQGGTLLQEQYF
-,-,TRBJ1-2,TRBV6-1,TGTGCCAGCAGAGGGGGGTTCTATGGCTACACCTTC,CASRGGFYGYTF
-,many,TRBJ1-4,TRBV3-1,TGTGCCAGCAGCCAAGACTTCCAGGCGGTTGGAGAAAAACTGTTTTTT,CASSQDFQAVGEKLFF
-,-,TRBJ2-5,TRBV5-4,TGTGCCAGCAGCTTTTATAGACAACAAGAGACCCAGTACTTC,CASSFYRQQETQYF
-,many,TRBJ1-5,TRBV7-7,TGTGCTAGCAGCCTTCGGACGGACGGAGATTATAGCAATCAGCCCCAGCATTTT,CASSLRTDGDYSNQPQHF
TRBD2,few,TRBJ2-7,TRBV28,TGTGCCAGTTCTAGCGGGAGTGAATACGGGAAGCAGTACTTC,CASSSGSEYGKQYF
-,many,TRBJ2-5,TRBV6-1,TGTGCCAGCAATATGGAGACCCAGTACTTC,CASNMETQYF
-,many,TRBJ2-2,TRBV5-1,TGCGCCAGCAGCTTCCAACAGCGATCGGGGGAGCTGTTTTTT,CASSFQQRSGELFF
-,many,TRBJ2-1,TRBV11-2,TGTGCCAGCAGCCTTTATAATTACAATGAGCAGTTCTTC,CASSLYNYNEQFF
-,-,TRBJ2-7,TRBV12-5,TGTGCTAGTGGTAGCGGGGACAGAGTCGGGGATTTGTACTTC,CASGSGDRVGDLYF
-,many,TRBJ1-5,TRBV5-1,TGCGCCAGCAGCCCCTCCCCGGGAAGCAATCAGCCCCAGCATTTT,CASSPSPGSNQPQHF
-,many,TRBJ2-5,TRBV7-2,TGTGCCAGCAGCTTTGGCGGGATAAGGGCGGAGACCCAGTACTTC,CASSFGGIRAETQYF
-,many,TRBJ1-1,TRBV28,TGTGCCAGCGACGACAAGAACACTGAAGCTTTCTTT,CASDDKNTEAFF
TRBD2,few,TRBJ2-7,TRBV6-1,TGTGCCAGCATTTTTGAAGGTCGACTAGCCTCCCTCGAGCAGTACTTC,CASIFEGRLASLEQYF
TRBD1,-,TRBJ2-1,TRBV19,TGTGCCAGTAGTACCGCACCGAAGGACAGGGATTTCCATGAGCAGTTCTTC,CASSTAPKDRDFHEQFF
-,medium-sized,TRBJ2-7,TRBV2,TGTGCCAGCAGTGAAGAAGGACTGGCGTCCTACGAGCAGTACTTC,CASSEEGLASYEQYF
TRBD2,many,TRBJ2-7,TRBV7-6,TGTGCTAGCAATTTGCGGGGGACTAGCGGGGGGTACCCTCGGAGCTACGAGCAGTACTTC,CASNLRGTSGGYPRSYEQYF
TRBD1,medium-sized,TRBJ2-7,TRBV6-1,TGTGCCAGCAGTGAAGGCCCCTCGACAGGGATCTACGAGCAGTACTTC,CASSEGPSTGIYEQYF
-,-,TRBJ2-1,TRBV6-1,TGTGCCACAAGATTTAGCGGAAGCCAAGACACCGAGCAGTTCTTC,CATRFSGSQDTEQFF
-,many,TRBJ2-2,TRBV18,TGTGCCAGCTCCAGGAACACCGGGGAGCTGTTTTTT,CASSRNTGELFF
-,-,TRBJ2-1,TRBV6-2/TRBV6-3,TGTGCCACCAGAGCAGGGTCCGGGCAGAAGTTCTTC,CATRAGSGQKFF
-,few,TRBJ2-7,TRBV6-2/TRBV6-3,TGTGCCAGCCAACGGGGTAGCGCGGAGGACGAGCAGTACTTC,CASQRGSAEDEQYF
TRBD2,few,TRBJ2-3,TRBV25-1,TGTGCCAGCAGCCAGACTAGCGGGGATACGCAGTATTTT,CASSQTSGDTQYF